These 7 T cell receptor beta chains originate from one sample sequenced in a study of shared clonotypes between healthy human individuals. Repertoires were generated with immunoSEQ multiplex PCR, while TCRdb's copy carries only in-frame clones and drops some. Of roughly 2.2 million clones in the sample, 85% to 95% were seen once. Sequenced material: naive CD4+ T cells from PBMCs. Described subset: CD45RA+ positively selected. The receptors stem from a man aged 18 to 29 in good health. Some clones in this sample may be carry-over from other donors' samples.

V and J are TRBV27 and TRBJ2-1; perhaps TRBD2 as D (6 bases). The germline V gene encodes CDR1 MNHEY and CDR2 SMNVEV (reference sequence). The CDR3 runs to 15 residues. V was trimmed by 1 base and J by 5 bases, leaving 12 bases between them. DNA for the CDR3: TGTGCCAGCAGTTTATTCGGGGGAACCCACAATGAGCAGTTCTTC. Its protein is CASSLFGGTHNEQFF.

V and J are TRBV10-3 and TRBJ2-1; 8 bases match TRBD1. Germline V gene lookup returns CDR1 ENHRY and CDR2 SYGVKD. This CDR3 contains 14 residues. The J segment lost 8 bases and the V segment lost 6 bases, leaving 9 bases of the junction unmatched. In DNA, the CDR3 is TGTGCCATCAGGGCGGGACAGGCCGTTGATGAGCAGTTCTTC. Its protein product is CAIRAGQAVDEQFF.

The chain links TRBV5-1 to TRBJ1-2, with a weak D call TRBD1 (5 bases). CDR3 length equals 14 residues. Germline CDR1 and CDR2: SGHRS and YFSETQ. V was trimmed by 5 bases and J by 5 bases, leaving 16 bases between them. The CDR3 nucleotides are TGCGCCAGCAGGGTCCGCGAGACAGAATATGGCTACACCTTC. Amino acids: CASRVRETEYGYTF.

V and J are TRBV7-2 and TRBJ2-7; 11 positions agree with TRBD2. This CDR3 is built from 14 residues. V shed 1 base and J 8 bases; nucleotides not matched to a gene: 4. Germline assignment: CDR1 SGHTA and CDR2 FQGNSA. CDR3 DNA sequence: TGTGCCAGCAGCTTAGGTACTAGCGGGAGCCAGCAGTACTTC. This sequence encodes CASSLGTSGSQQYF.

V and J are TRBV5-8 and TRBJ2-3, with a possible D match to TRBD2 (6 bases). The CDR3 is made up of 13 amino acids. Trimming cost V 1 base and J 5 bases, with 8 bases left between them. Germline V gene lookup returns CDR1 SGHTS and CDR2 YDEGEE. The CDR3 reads CASSLWREDTQYF. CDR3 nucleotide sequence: TGTGCCAGCAGCTTGTGGCGGGAAGATACGCAGTATTTT.

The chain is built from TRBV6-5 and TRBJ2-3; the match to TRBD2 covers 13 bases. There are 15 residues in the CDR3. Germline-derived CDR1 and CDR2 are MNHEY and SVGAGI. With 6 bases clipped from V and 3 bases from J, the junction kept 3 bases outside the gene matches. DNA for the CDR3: TGTGCCAGCAGCAGGACTAGCGGGAGTACAGATACGCAGTATTTT. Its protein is CASSRTSGSTDTQYF.

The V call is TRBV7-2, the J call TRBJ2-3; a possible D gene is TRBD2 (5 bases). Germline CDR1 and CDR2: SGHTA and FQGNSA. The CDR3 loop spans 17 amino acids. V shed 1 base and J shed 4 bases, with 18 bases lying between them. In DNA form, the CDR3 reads TGTGCCAGCAGCTTAGTCGGCCTGAGCGGCGTCCCAGATACGCAGTATTTT. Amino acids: CASSLVGLSGVPDTQYF.